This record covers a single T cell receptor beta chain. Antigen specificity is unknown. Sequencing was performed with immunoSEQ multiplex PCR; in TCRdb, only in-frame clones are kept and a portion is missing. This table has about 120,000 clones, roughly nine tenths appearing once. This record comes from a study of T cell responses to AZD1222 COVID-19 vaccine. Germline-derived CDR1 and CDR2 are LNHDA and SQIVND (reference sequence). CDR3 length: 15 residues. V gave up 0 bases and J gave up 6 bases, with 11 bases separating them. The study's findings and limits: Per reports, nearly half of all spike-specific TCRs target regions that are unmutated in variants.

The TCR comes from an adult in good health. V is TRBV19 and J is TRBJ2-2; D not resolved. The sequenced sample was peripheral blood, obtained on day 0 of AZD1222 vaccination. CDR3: CASSIEAGWSGELFF. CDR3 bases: TGTGCCAGTAGTATAGAGGCAGGTTGGTCCGGGGAGCTGTTTTTT.